Shown below are 24 T cell receptor beta chains from a single sample sequenced in a study of T cells expressing NK-cell markers. TCRdb derives one entry per CDR3 protein from the 5' RACE reads, leaving out DNA. The sample includes a few hundred thousand distinct CDR3 sequences. The sample taken for sequencing was blood T cells: a sorted CD56 or NKG2C T cell subset, CD4+ or CD8+ T cells, or bulk PBMC T cells (not recorded which). The receptors shown here come from a man between 18 and 69 years old in good health.

The chain uses TRBV20-1 and TRBJ1-1; TCRdb calls TRBD1, which cannot be checked without DNA. Germline-derived CDR1 and CDR2 are DFQATT and SNEGSKA (reference sequence). This CDR3 contains 13 residues. CDR3 loop: CSARDLPGMGAFF.

V gene TRBV7-9 combines with J gene TRBJ1-6. Germline-derived CDR1 and CDR2 are SEHNR and FQNEAQ (reference sequence). The CDR3 is 12 amino acids. CDR3 region: CASSSEFTPLHF.

The rearrangement uses TRBV3-1 and TRBJ2-1; absent DNA, TCRdb's TRBD2 call cannot be checked. This CDR3 has 17 residues. CDR1 is LGHDT, CDR2 YNNKEL, per germline (reference sequence). Here the CDR3 reads CASSQPAGGPSYNEQFF.

The genes are TRBV7-2 and TRBJ2-7; TCRdb's D call, TRBD1, is unchecked because there is no DNA. CDR1 SGHTA and CDR2 FQGNSA come from the germline V gene. CDR3 length: 17 residues. CDR3 loop: CASSPQARTGGLNEQYF. Using reference TRBV7-2 and TRBJ2-7 for the parts outside the CDR3, the full variable domain is GAGVSQSPSNKVTEKGKDVELRCDPISGHTALYWYRQSLGQGLEFLIYFQGNSAPDKSGLPSDRFSAERTGGSVSTLTIQRTQQEDSAVYLCASSPQARTGGLNEQYFGPGTRLTVT.

The chain carries TRBV20-1 and TRBJ1-4; TCRdb's D call, TRBD1, is unchecked because there is no DNA. There are 13 residues in the CDR3. CDR1 and CDR2 (germline): DFQATT, SNEGSKA (reference sequence). The CDR3 is CSAAGRRGEKLFF.

V usage is TRBV5-1 and J usage is TRBJ2-2; TCRdb gives TRBD1 as the D gene, but with no DNA this cannot be confirmed. The CDR3 has 16 residues. Germline lookup yields CDR1 SGHRS and CDR2 YFSETQ. The CDR3 protein is CASSIDRDRDDGELFF.

J is TRBJ2-7 and V is TRBV6-5; the D call of TRBD2 rests on TCRdb alone, since no DNA is present to check it. The germline V gene has CDR1 MNHEY and CDR2 SVGAGI. The CDR3 spans 16 residues. The CDR3 here is CASSYSKASGVNEQYF.

This chain joins TRBV24-1 and TRBJ2-5; TCRdb lists TRBD1, though no DNA is available to test this call. Germline values: CDR1 KGHDR, CDR2 SFDVKD. This CDR3 contains 16 residues. CDR3 sequence: CATSDRDRGRRETQYF.

The chain employs TRBV28 and TRBJ1-2. This CDR3 has 14 amino acids. Germline CDR1 is MDHEN and CDR2 is SYDVKM. The CDR3 spells CASSSRTKGHGYTF.

The V and J genes are TRBV5-6 and TRBJ1-5. This CDR3 has 14 amino acids. Germline CDR1 and CDR2: SGHDT and YYEEEE. Here the CDR3 reads CASSFTGFNQPQHF.

The genes are TRBV12-5 and TRBJ1-6; the TRBD1 assignment by TCRdb is unverifiable without DNA. Germline V gene sequence: CDR1 LGHNT, CDR2 FRNRAP. The CDR3 is 14 amino acids. This chain's CDR3 is CASGLIQGNSPLHF.

The chain recombines TRBV7-9 with TRBJ1-4; lacking DNA, the TRBD1 call made by TCRdb goes unchecked. The CDR3 has 15 residues. Germline assignment: CDR1 SEHNR and CDR2 FQNEAQ (reference sequence). The CDR3 sequence: CASSLAITGHEKLFF.

This chain links TRBV7-2 with TRBJ2-5; the D call of TRBD1 rests on TCRdb alone, since no DNA is present to check it. There are 13 residues in the CDR3. The germline V gene has CDR1 SGHTA and CDR2 FQGNSA. CDR3 sequence: CASSSGAASPQYF.

The V call is TRBV20-1, the J call TRBJ1-4. The CDR3 covers 14 residues. The germline V gene encodes CDR1 DFQATT and CDR2 SNEGSKA (reference sequence). CDR3 region: CSARVGPLNEKLFF.

The rearrangement joins TRBV20-1 to TRBJ1-2; as DNA is missing, the TRBD1 call by TCRdb cannot be tested. This CDR3 is 12 amino acids long. Germline CDR1 is DFQATT and CDR2 is SNEGSKA (reference sequence). CDR3: CSGARQGYGYTF.

The chain joins TRBV5-1 to TRBJ2-1; TCRdb's D call, TRBD2, is unchecked because there is no DNA. Germline V gene lookup returns CDR1 SGHRS and CDR2 YFSETQ. The CDR3 spans 15 residues. The CDR3 is CASSLTSGANNEQFF.

The chain has TRBV19 and TRBJ2-7. The CDR3 has 13 residues. Germline values: CDR1 LNHDA, CDR2 SQIVND (reference sequence). The chain's CDR3 is CASSISSVWKQYF.

The J gene is TRBJ2-7, the V gene TRBV6-1; absent DNA, TCRdb's TRBD1 call cannot be checked. This CDR3 has 15 residues. Germline CDR1 reads MNHNS; CDR2 reads SASEGT. The CDR3 here is CASRTAGTGVEEQYF.

The chain carries TRBV6-1 and TRBJ1-5; lacking DNA, the TRBD1 call made by TCRdb goes unchecked. CDR1 and CDR2 (germline): MNHNS, SASEGT. The length of the CDR3 is 14 residues. CDR3 loop: CASRRQGANQPQHF.

V gene TRBV6-5 combines with J gene TRBJ2-2; TCRdb designates TRBD2, a call that cannot be tested without DNA. The CDR3 is 15 residues long. Germline V lookup: CDR1 MNHEY, CDR2 SVGAGI. The CDR3 region is CASTRTGTTTGELFF.

CDR3 residues: CASSGGLAGGRNEQYF. The chain is built from TRBV9 and TRBJ2-7; as DNA is missing, the TRBD2 call by TCRdb cannot be tested. Germline V gene sequence: CDR1 SGDLS, CDR2 YYNGEE. CDR3 size: 16 residues.

V is TRBV18 and J is TRBJ1-5. Germline V gene lookup returns CDR1 KGHSH and CDR2 LQKENI. The CDR3 runs to 15 residues. CDR3 in amino acids: CASSPRAAQNQPQHF.

The chain carries TRBV7-8 and TRBJ1-6; TCRdb's assignment of TRBD1 cannot be checked, as there is no DNA. The CDR3 is 18 amino acids. Germline V gene lookup returns CDR1 SGHVS and CDR2 FQNEAQ. The CDR3 here is CASSETGTGTTYNSPLHF.

This chain links TRBV11-1 with TRBJ1-1; the TRBD1 assignment by TCRdb is unverifiable without DNA. The CDR3 contains 17 residues. The germline V gene encodes CDR1 SGHAT and CDR2 FQDESV (reference sequence). The CDR3 loop is CASSFGNRPRGGAEAFF.